A single T cell receptor beta chain is shown here with its context. What it binds is not known. These data are taken from a study of blood T cells in healthy people across ages. The junction had 8 bases not matched to a gene; V was cut back by 0 bases and J by 4 bases. From germline, CDR1 is MGHRA and CDR2 YSYEKL. The CDR3 has 16 amino acids. Study observations and caveats: The study regarded diversity estimates from one million T cells as underestimates. When set beside aged donors, long-lived donors presented more naive CD4+ cells and higher diversity. With age, beta diversity per million T cells declined roughly linearly, significantly by approximately 40.

Together with a sample-barcoded 5' primer, a J-beta primer mix was included in a second PCR lasting roughly 6 to 12 cycles. The authors tagged each cDNA molecule using a template-switch adaptor with 12 random nucleotides. TCRdb ran MiXCR on the 5' RACE reads and lists one entry per CDR3 protein. The table shows around 1.5 million distinct CDR3 sequences, with approximately 59% occurring only once. Sequencing input: blood. This rearrangement joins TRBV4-1 to TRBJ2-7; 8 positions agree with TRBD2. This TCR was sampled from a man younger than 35 in good health. In nucleotides, the CDR3 is TGCGCCAGCAGCCAAGATCCGGGGGGGCGGGTATACGAGCAGTACTTC. Translation: CASSQDPGGRVYEQYF.